This T cell receptor beta chain was recorded in a study of vaccination effects on CD4 cells after COVID-19. Findings and limits, study-wide: The study, lacking early post-infection timepoints, had few convalescent patients.

The germline V gene has CDR1 SEHNR and CDR2 FQNEAQ (reference sequence). The CDR3 consists of 15 residues. Trimming pared 3 bases from V and 4 bases from J, leaving 15 bases between. As for this clone: Its antigen is unidentified.

TCRdb's copy holds only in-frame clones and misses some; the assay was immunoSEQ multiplex PCR. This table has about 73,000 clones, around 67% appearing once. Researchers isolated CD4+ T cells once approximately eleven days of culture had elapsed. As their vaccination, participants received two doses of either BNT162b2 or mRNA-1273. Sequencing used CD4+ T cells from PBMCs cultured without peptide, obtained after COVID-19 vaccination. The chain recombines TRBV7-9 with TRBJ1-1; possible D gene TRBD1, 5 bases. This receptor was obtained from a human donor who received a COVID-19 vaccine. The CDR3 DNA follows: TGTGCCAGCAGCTTGTGGGTCAGGGAGAGCACTGAAGCTTTCTTT. This encodes CASSLWVRESTEAFF. Full variable domain (rest looked up from reference TRBV7-9 and TRBJ1-1): DTGVSQNPRHKITKRGQNVTFRCDPISEHNRLYWYRQTLGQGPEFLTYFQNEAQLEKSRLLSDRFSAERPKGSFSTLEIQRTEQGDSAMYLCASSLWVRESTEAFFGQGTRLTVV.